The 9 T cell receptor beta chains presented below share a single source sample, sequenced in a study of T cells after yellow fever vaccination. TCRdb used MiXCR to reprocess the 5' RACE reads, holding one entry per CDR3 protein. The sample lists some 420,000 distinct CDR3 sequences; 18% were seen once. The material was PBMCs, obtained before the yellow fever booster vaccination. The source is a man between 18 and 29 years old who received the YFV17D yellow fever vaccine.

This clonotype was detected a few times. The rearrangement joins TRBV15 to TRBJ2-2, with D unclear. Germline CDR1 and CDR2: LNHNV and YYDKDF (reference sequence). V dropped 0 bases and J dropped 4 bases, with 6 bases sitting between them. The CDR3 loop spans 14 amino acids. The CDR3 spells CATSRDHFTGELFF. For the CDR3, the DNA is TGTGCCACCAGCAGAGACCATTTCACCGGGGAGCTGTTTTTT.

This clonotype was seen at least ten times. The junction differs from germline at one of its ends, possibly a read error. The rearrangement uses TRBV7-7 and TRBJ2-1, with D perhaps TRBD2 (5 bases). The CDR3 is 14 residues long. The V gene's germline CDR1 is SSHAT and CDR2 FNYEAQ (reference sequence). CDR3 DNA sequence: TGTGCTAGCAGCTTAGGAGCCGGGGACAATGAGCAGTTCTTC. This translates into CASSLGAGDNEQFF.

This clonotype was counted only a few times. J is TRBJ1-1 and V is TRBV12-3 or TRBV12-4, with D possibly TRBD1 on 6 matching bases. The CDR3 is made up of 15 amino acids. V lost 6 bases, J lost 1 base, and 15 bases lay in between. For the CDR3, the DNA is TGTGCCAGCAGCTATGGACACAGGGCGAACACTGAAGCTTTCTTT. Its protein product is CASSYGHRANTEAFF.

The chain joins TRBV7-3 to TRBJ2-6, with 8 bases identical to TRBD1. CDR3 length: 16 amino acids. Germline-derived CDR1 and CDR2 are SGHTA and FQGTGA. The V segment lost 4 bases and the J segment 4 bases; nucleotides outside the gene matches: 6. The CDR3 nucleotides are TGTGCCAGCAGCTCCGGACAGGGAACCGGGGCCAACGTCCTGACTTTC. Translated, it gives CASSSGQGTGANVLTF.

The V and J genes are TRBV4-2 and TRBJ2-5, with 11 bases aligning to TRBD2. The germline gives CDR1 LGHNA, CDR2 YNFKEQ. The junction had 4 bases not matched to a gene; V was cut back by 1 base and J by 6 bases. The CDR3 length is 15 residues. The CDR3 DNA is TGTGCCAGCAGCCAAGTAGCGGGGGGGTCGAAGACCCAGTACTTC. Translated, it gives CASSQVAGGSKTQYF.

This clonotype was recorded a few times. The chain links TRBV6-6 to TRBJ1-1; unclear D gene. Trimming shortened V by 7 bases and J by 4 bases, and 16 bases separated the two germline ends. Per germline, CDR1 MNHNY and CDR2 SVGAGI (reference sequence). The CDR3 is 14 residues long. The CDR3, as DNA: TGTGCCAGCATAAGCAAGGGATACGGCACTGAAGCTTTCTTT. Its translation: CASISKGYGTEAFF.

This clonotype has just a few counts. J is TRBJ2-7 and V is TRBV7-8; D gene ambiguous. The length of the CDR3 is 14 residues. Germline loops: CDR1 SGHVS, CDR2 FQNEAQ. Trimming removed 1 base from V and 1 base from J, with 8 bases in between. This CDR3 is CASSLVGRSYEQYV. CDR3 nucleotide sequence: TGTGCCAGCAGCTTAGTAGGCAGATCCTACGAGCAGTACGTC.

This clonotype has a handful of counts. CDR3 residues: CASSYEAANTGELFF. CDR3 nucleotides: TGTGCCAGCAGTTACGAAGCGGCGAACACCGGGGAGCTGTTTTTT. V usage is TRBV6-5 and J usage is TRBJ2-2, with D possibly matching TRBD2 (5 bases). Trimming took off 2 bases at V and 0 bases at J, with 7 bases between the two ends. The CDR3 loop spans 15 amino acids. Germline values: CDR1 MNHEY, CDR2 SVGAGI.

The J gene is TRBJ2-7, the V gene TRBV7-2; D could derive from TRBD1 or TRBD2 (5 bases each). The CDR3 totals 14 residues. Germline V gene data show CDR1 as SGHTA and CDR2 as FQGNSA. V lost 2 bases, J lost 7 bases, and 15 bases lay in between. DNA of the CDR3: TGTGCCAGCAGCTTAAGGGGCGTGGAGGTGGAGCAGTACTTC. Its protein is CASSLRGVEVEQYF.